The 5 T cell receptor beta chains below come from one sample, sequenced in a study of cytomegalovirus exposure and HLA in healthy donors. 13 Jbeta primers and 60 Vbeta primers were used for the PCR. Sequencing used immunoSEQ multiplex PCR; TCRdb keeps in-frame clones, though not all of them. The profile shows fewer than 150,000 clones, less than 75% of them singletons. Sequencing used PBMCs. Every receptor here comes from a woman aged 35 to 49 in good health and CMV-seronegative.

The chain combines TRBV7-3 with TRBJ1-1; 7 bases are a match to TRBD1. Germline V gives CDR1 SGHTA, CDR2 FQGTGA. V was clipped by 4 bases and J by 3 bases; unmatched bases: 5. The CDR3 extends over 14 amino acids. The CDR3 DNA reads TGTGCCAGCAGCTCCGGACAGGCGCACACTGAAGCTTTCTTT. Residues: CASSSGQAHTEAFF.

This clone was seen only once. This rearrangement joins TRBV28 to TRBJ1-2; 7 bases agree with TRBD1. The CDR3 is 13 amino acids. CDR1 MDHEN and CDR2 SYDVKM come from the germline V gene. Trimming at V came to 6 bases and at J to 1 base, leaving 2 bases not matched to a gene. The CDR3 DNA reads TGTGCCAGCAGGTCAGGGGGTAACTATGGCTACACCTTC. It codes for CASRSGGNYGYTF.

The chain has TRBV18 and TRBJ2-3; 9 bases map to TRBD2. With V trimmed by 1 base and J by 2 bases, 7 bases remained unmatched. The germline gives CDR1 KGHSH, CDR2 LQKENI. This CDR3 comprises 17 residues. CDR3: CASSPQMSGGNTDTQYF. CDR3 bases: TGTGCCAGCTCACCACAGATGAGCGGGGGGAACACAGATACGCAGTATTTT.

This clone was detected only a few times. This sequence joins TRBV27 and TRBJ2-2; tentative D call: TRBD1 (6 bases). Germline assignment: CDR1 MNHEY and CDR2 SMNVEV (reference sequence). The CDR3 extends over 17 amino acids. V shed 5 bases and J shed 4 bases, with 20 bases lying between them. The CDR3 nucleotides read TGTGCCAGCAGTACCTCCCCCAGGGGAGTCGGCACCGGGGAGCTGTTTTTT. It yields the protein CASSTSPRGVGTGELFF.

About this clone itself: This sample also contains other DNA sequences that code for the same CDR3. The chain recombines TRBV30 with TRBJ1-1; D possibly corresponds to TRBD1 (6 bases). The CDR3 extends over 13 amino acids. V gave up 0 bases and J gave up 2 bases, with 7 bases separating them. CDR1 is GTSNPN, CDR2 SVGIG, per germline (reference sequence). DNA for the CDR3: TGTGCCTGGAGTGTACAGGGAAACACTGAAGCTTTCTTT. Its translation: CAWSVQGNTEAFF.